The rows below give T cell receptor beta chains drawn from one sample of a study of blood T cell repertoires in COVID-19. Here immunoSEQ multiplex PCR was the method, and the copy in TCRdb shows in-frame clones only, minus some. The table lists about 130,000 clones, approximately 90% of them singletons, with less than 5.5% in the top ten. The specimen sequenced was peripheral blood. The receptors shown here come from a man in his fifties or sixties with COVID-19, enrolled during active disease. Both conserved end residues are part of each CDR3. The D gene is left open where the match is weak. Rows may omit the clone size; those that give it use once, few, many or a size class.

V gene: TRBV12-3/TRBV12-4; D gene: NA; J gene: TRBJ1-2; clone size: NA; CDR3 length: 11; CDR3 DNA: TGTGCCAGCCGCTCGGGGGGAGGCTACACCTTC; CDR3 protein: CASRSGGGYTF
V gene: TRBV10-3; D gene: NA; J gene: TRBJ2-2; clone size: NA; CDR3 length: 16; CDR3 DNA: TGTGCCATCAGTGAGTCGGGGGCGGGGGCCACCGGGGAGCTGTTTTTT; CDR3 protein: CAISESGAGATGELFF
V gene: TRBV7-9; D gene: NA; J gene: TRBJ1-5; clone size: once; CDR3 length: 16; CDR3 DNA: TGTGCCAGCAGCCCCTATGGGCAGGGCCGCAATCAGCCCCAGCATTTT; CDR3 protein: CASSPYGQGRNQPQHF
V gene: TRBV28; D gene: TRBD1; J gene: TRBJ2-3; clone size: NA; CDR3 length: 18; CDR3 DNA: TGTGCCAGCAGTTTATCAGGGGGCGGTCCCCGGCAGTCAGATACGCAGTATTTT; CDR3 protein: CASSLSGGGPRQSDTQYF
V gene: TRBV12-3/TRBV12-4; D gene: NA; J gene: TRBJ2-7; clone size: NA; CDR3 length: 12; CDR3 DNA: TGTGCCAGCAGTTCCTCGACAGGGACGGGGGACTTC; CDR3 protein: CASSSSTGTGDF
V gene: TRBV4-1; D gene: TRBD1; J gene: TRBJ1-6; clone size: NA; CDR3 length: 17; CDR3 DNA: TGCGCCAGCAGCCACCCCCCAGGACAGGGTGGTGGTTCACCCCTCCACTTT; CDR3 protein: CASSHPPGQGGGSPLHF
V gene: TRBV4-2; D gene: TRBD2; J gene: TRBJ2-2; clone size: NA; CDR3 length: 16; CDR3 DNA: TGTGCCAGCAGCCATACTGGCGGGGGAAACACCGGGGAGCTGTTTTTT; CDR3 protein: CASSHTGGGNTGELFF
V gene: TRBV3-1/TRBV3-2; D gene: NA; J gene: TRBJ1-6; clone size: NA; CDR3 length: 14; CDR3 DNA: TGTGCCAGCAGCCAAGATGTGAGGGATTCACCCCTCCACTTT; CDR3 protein: CASSQDVRDSPLHF
V gene: TRBV6-4; D gene: NA; J gene: TRBJ2-3; clone size: NA; CDR3 length: 13; CDR3 DNA: TGTGCCAGCAGTGGGGAGTCCGGGGATACGCAGTATTTT; CDR3 protein: CASSGESGDTQYF
V gene: TRBV4-2; D gene: NA; J gene: TRBJ2-1; clone size: NA; CDR3 length: 13; CDR3 DNA: TGTGCCAGCAGCCAAGGCAGGCACAATGAGCAGTTCTTC; CDR3 protein: CASSQGRHNEQFF
V gene: TRBV7-3; D gene: NA; J gene: TRBJ1-2; clone size: NA; CDR3 length: 15; CDR3 DNA: TGTGCCAGCAGCGTGGGACACGGATTGAACTATGGCTACACCTTC; CDR3 protein: CASSVGHGLNYGYTF
V gene: TRBV3-1/TRBV3-2; D gene: NA; J gene: TRBJ2-5; clone size: NA; CDR3 length: 16; CDR3 DNA: TGTGCCAGCAGCCAAGGGGCCATGGCAGACCAAGAGACCCAGTACTTC; CDR3 protein: CASSQGAMADQETQYF
V gene: TRBV19; D gene: NA; J gene: TRBJ1-3; clone size: NA; CDR3 length: 13; CDR3 DNA: TGTGCCACCGAAGACAGGATACGGAACACCATATATTTT; CDR3 protein: CATEDRIRNTIYF
V gene: TRBV28; D gene: TRBD1; J gene: TRBJ2-7; clone size: NA; CDR3 length: 15; CDR3 DNA: TGTGCCAGCAGTACGCCGGGACAGGGGTCCTACGAGCAGTACTTC; CDR3 protein: CASSTPGQGSYEQYF
V gene: TRBV30; D gene: NA; J gene: TRBJ1-6; clone size: NA; CDR3 length: 13; CDR3 DNA: TGTGCCTGGAGTGACCTAGTAGGATCACCCCTCCACTTT; CDR3 protein: CAWSDLVGSPLHF
V gene: TRBV5-4; D gene: NA; J gene: TRBJ1-1; clone size: NA; CDR3 length: 14; CDR3 DNA: TGTGCCAGCAGCAGAGCTAGGACAGACACTGAAGCTTTCTTT; CDR3 protein: CASSRARTDTEAFF
V gene: TRBV2; D gene: NA; J gene: TRBJ2-3; clone size: NA; CDR3 length: 13; CDR3 DNA: TGTGCCAGCAATGCTATACGCACAGATACGCAGTATTTT; CDR3 protein: CASNAIRTDTQYF